The 25 T cell receptor beta chains below come from one sample, sequenced in a study of CD8+ T cells in alopecia areata. Regarding treatment: oral pan-JAK inhibitor, 5-10 mg twice daily. Investigators isolated RNA and reverse transcribed it into cDNA to act as the sequencing template. The data were produced by immunoSEQ multiplex PCR, yet TCRdb's version contains in-frame clones alone and is incomplete. The sample holds over 85,000 clones; approximately 66% are singletons and the top ten take about a sixth. This material consisted of CD8+ T cells sorted from blood, taken at week 4, from a patient treated with tofacitinib. These receptors were obtained from a human donor with alopecia areata.

This clone was counted between two and nine times. This chain joins TRBV6-5 and TRBJ2-1; no clear D gene. The CDR3 is 12 amino acids. V lost 4 bases and J 8 bases, leaving 9 bases between the germline ends. Germline CDR1 is MNHEY and CDR2 is SVGAGI. CDR3 sequence reads: CASSSAVYEQFF. CDR3 nucleotide sequence: TGTGCCAGCAGTTCCGCTGTTTATGAGCAGTTCTTC.

This chain uses TRBV10-3 with TRBJ2-1; TRBD1 matches 7 bases. CDR3 size: 15 residues. The V and J ends lost 3 bases and 8 bases, in that order; junction bases with no gene match: 10. The germline V gene has CDR1 ENHRY and CDR2 SYGVKD. CDR3 sequence reads: CAISDGTAMIDEQFF. The DNA for the CDR3 is TGTGCCATCAGTGACGGGACAGCGATGATCGATGAGCAGTTCTTC.

The chain joins TRBV15 to TRBJ1-2; 8 bases line up with TRBD1. Trimming at V came to 2 bases and at J to 4 bases, leaving 3 bases not matched to a gene. The CDR3 runs to 14 residues. Germline V lookup: CDR1 LNHNV, CDR2 YYDKDF (reference sequence). The CDR3 bases are TGTGCCACCAGCAGATCCGGGACAGGCTATGGCTACACCTTC. Its protein product is CATSRSGTGYGYTF.

The genes are TRBV12-5 and TRBJ2-3; D unresolved. The CDR3 runs 12 residues. Germline V gene data show CDR1 as LGHNT and CDR2 as FRNRAP. V lost 6 bases, J lost 5 bases, and 9 bases lay in between. The CDR3 is CASGISGDTQYF. For the CDR3, the DNA is TGTGCTAGTGGCATATCGGGAGATACGCAGTATTTT.

The V call is TRBV29-1, the J call TRBJ2-7, with 8 bases identical to TRBD1. The germline CDR1 and CDR2 sequences are SQVTM and ANQGSEA. The CDR3 consists of 13 residues. V lost 6 bases to trimming and J lost 0 bases; unmatched junction nucleotides: 4. CDR3 amino acids: CSVRTGSSYEQYF. In DNA, the CDR3 is TGCAGCGTGAGGACAGGGAGCTCCTACGAGCAGTACTTC.

The chain's CDR3 is CASSGRGDDGYTF. The CDR3 nucleotides read TGTGCCAGCAGCGGGAGGGGGGACGATGGCTACACCTTC. The chain carries TRBV9 and TRBJ1-2; a possible D gene is TRBD1 (6 bases). The CDR3 loop spans 13 amino acids. Between the trimmed V and J ends, which lost 3 bases and 6 bases, there was a span of 12 bases. CDR1 and CDR2 from the germline V gene are SGDLS and YYNGEE.

The V and J genes are TRBV7-9 and TRBJ1-2, with D unclear. Per germline, CDR1 SEHNR and CDR2 FQNEAQ (reference sequence). The CDR3 runs 14 residues. Trimming pared 2 bases from V and 4 bases from J, leaving 11 bases between. This CDR3 reads CASSLLTTLYGYTF. The CDR3, as DNA: TGTGCCAGCAGCTTACTGACCACGCTCTATGGCTACACCTTC.

This clone was counted once. This chain uses TRBV25-1 with TRBJ1-2, with 8 bases that match TRBD1. This CDR3 region has 15 residues. Trimming removed 3 bases from V and 5 bases from J; junction bases left unmatched: 8. The germline V gene has CDR1 MGHDK and CDR2 SYGVNS. Here the CDR3 reads CASSDPGRQGYGYTF. The CDR3 coding sequence is TGTGCCAGCAGTGACCCGGGTCGACAGGGGTATGGCTACACCTTC.

The chain employs TRBV7-9 and TRBJ1-2, with D perhaps TRBD1 (5 bases). CDR1 and CDR2 from the germline V gene are SEHNR and FQNEAQ (reference sequence). V was cut by 1 base and J by 1 base, with 13 bases left in between. There are 16 residues in the CDR3. CDR3 nucleotides: TGTGCCAGCAGCTTAGGGGTGGACACCCTTAACTATGGCTACACCTTC. As protein: CASSLGVDTLNYGYTF. Combining the CDR3 with reference TRBV7-9 and TRBJ1-2 gives the whole variable domain DTGVSQNPRHKITKRGQNVTFRCDPISEHNRLYWYRQTLGQGPEFLTYFQNEAQLEKSRLLSDRFSAERPKGSFSTLEIQRTEQGDSAMYLCASSLGVDTLNYGYTFGSGTRLTVV.

J is TRBJ1-1 and V is TRBV27, with TRBD1 as a possible D gene (6 bases). The CDR3 runs to 15 residues. In germline, CDR1 is MNHEY, CDR2 SMNVEV (reference sequence). V lost 5 bases, J lost 11 bases, and 24 bases lay in between. CDR3 in amino acids: CASSPQGPGTSGAFF. DNA for the CDR3: TGTGCCAGCAGTCCACAGGGTCCAGGGACCTCGGGTGCTTTCTTT.

Notes on this clone: The sample contains more than one DNA sequence encoding this CDR3. This chain joins TRBV5-4 and TRBJ2-7; 8 bases are a match to TRBD1. V lost 4 bases to trimming and J lost 1 base; unmatched junction nucleotides: 7. The CDR3 extends over 15 amino acids. In germline, CDR1 is SGHNT, CDR2 YYREEE (reference sequence). CDR3 bases: TGTGCCAGCAGCCCTGGCCAGGGGGCATCCTACGAGCAGTACTTC. Amino acid sequence: CASSPGQGASYEQYF.

This clone was seen a handful of times. The chain joins TRBV28 to TRBJ2-1; 10 nucleotides match TRBD2. CDR1 is MDHEN, CDR2 SYDVKM, per germline. V gave up 2 bases and J gave up 2 bases; unmatched junction bases: 0. The CDR3 consists of 15 residues. In DNA form, the CDR3 reads TGTGCCAGCAGTTTACTAGCGGGGGCCTACAATGAGCAGTTCTTC. This translates into CASSLLAGAYNEQFF. The full variable domain, with the rest looked up from reference TRBV28 and TRBJ2-1, is DVKVTQSSRYLVKRTGEKVFLECVQDMDHENMFWYRQDPGLGLRLIYFSYDVKMKEKGDIPEGYSVSREKKERFSLILESASTNQTSMYLCASSLLAGAYNEQFFGPGTRLTVL.

The genes are TRBV30 and TRBJ2-1; D is perhaps TRBD2 (6 bases). Germline values: CDR1 GTSNPN, CDR2 SVGIG (reference sequence). V lost 3 bases, J lost 0 bases, and 6 bases lay in between. The CDR3 length is 13 residues. The CDR3 DNA follows: TGTGCCTGGAGGGGGGGCTCCTACAATGAGCAGTTCTTC. This gives the protein CAWRGGSYNEQFF. The entire variable domain, with the rest obtained from reference TRBV30 and TRBJ2-1, is as follows: SQTIHQWPATLVQPVGSPLSLECTVEGTSNPNLYWYRQAAGRGLQLLFYSVGIGQISSEVPQNLSASRPQDRQFILSSKKLLLSDSGFYLCAWRGGSYNEQFFGPGTRLTVL.

In its sample, this clone was seen a few times. This same CDR3 is encoded by further DNA sequences in the sample. V is TRBV27 and J is TRBJ2-1; TRBD2 is a possible D gene (6 bases). The germline CDR1 and CDR2 sequences are MNHEY and SMNVEV (reference sequence). The CDR3 loop spans 15 amino acids. The ends were cut back, 5 bases at V and 0 bases at J, with 11 bases in the middle. The CDR3 coding sequence is TGTGCCAGCAGTCGGGGGACGGGCTCCTACAATGAGCAGTTCTTC. Encoded protein: CASSRGTGSYNEQFF.

The CDR3 reads CASSQESPNEKLFF. CDR3 sequence (DNA): TGCGCCAGCAGCCAAGAGAGCCCAAATGAAAAACTGTTTTTT. The chain combines TRBV4-1 with TRBJ1-4; D gene unclear. Trimming removed 0 bases from V and 5 bases from J, with 7 bases in between. From germline, CDR1 is MGHRA and CDR2 YSYEKL. The CDR3 contains 14 residues.

The chain couples TRBV4-2 to TRBJ1-6; TRBD1 is a possible D gene (5 bases). V gave up 1 base and J gave up 7 bases, with 11 bases separating them. The germline CDR1 and CDR2 sequences are LGHNA and YNFKEQ. The CDR3 is 15 residues long. CDR3 nucleotides: TGTGCCAGCAGCCAAGTTGGGACTTCGAATTCACCCCTCCACTTT. Its translation is CASSQVGTSNSPLHF.

The chain recombines TRBV25-1 with TRBJ1-1; a weak D match, TRBD1 (5 bases). The V end was cut by 0 bases, the J end by 3 bases, with 11 bases between. The CDR3 totals 15 residues. From germline, CDR1 is MGHDK and CDR2 SYGVNS. CDR3 residues: CASSEYTGADTEAFF. The CDR3 nucleotides are TGTGCCAGCAGTGAATATACCGGGGCGGACACTGAAGCTTTCTTT. Based on the CDR3 plus reference TRBV25-1 and TRBJ1-1, the full variable domain is EADIYQTPRYLVIGTGKKITLECSQTMGHDKMYWYQQDPGMELHLIHYSYGVNSTEKGDLSSESTVSRIRTEHFPLTLESARPSHTSQYLCASSEYTGADTEAFFGQGTRLTVV.

The chain joins TRBV7-2 to TRBJ2-1, with a weak D call TRBD2 (6 bases). This CDR3 has 14 residues. The V end lost 1 base, the J end lost 5 bases, and 9 bases lay between the germline ends. Looked up from germline, CDR1 is SGHTA and CDR2 is FQGNSA. The CDR3 loop is CASSLVGGDNEQFF. The CDR3 DNA sequence: TGTGCCAGCAGCTTAGTGGGGGGAGACAATGAGCAGTTCTTC.

The chain couples TRBV25-1 to TRBJ2-7; TRBD1 matches at 9 bases. CDR3 length: 15 amino acids. From germline, CDR1 is MGHDK and CDR2 SYGVNS. V dropped 4 bases and J dropped 9; count of bases not matched to a gene: 13. The CDR3: CASSGDRGVPIVQYF. CDR3 nucleotide sequence: TGTGCCAGCAGTGGTGACAGGGGGGTACCCATCGTGCAGTACTTC.

The chain combines TRBV27 with TRBJ2-1; 8 bases are shared with TRBD1. The CDR3 length is 15 residues. Unmatched junction bases numbered 9, after V lost 4 bases and J lost 7 bases. Looked up from germline, CDR1 is MNHEY and CDR2 is SMNVEV (reference sequence). The CDR3 loop reads CASSSSGGRGNEQFF. The CDR3 DNA follows: TGTGCCAGCAGTTCTTCAGGGGGCAGGGGGAATGAGCAGTTCTTC.

The chain links TRBV4-1 to TRBJ2-1; TRBD2 matches at 12 bases. The junction had 9 bases not matched to a gene; V was cut back by 5 bases and J by 7 bases. CDR1 and CDR2 (germline): MGHRA, YSYEKL. The CDR3 is 16 residues long. As DNA, the CDR3 is TGCGCCAGCAGCGCCAGTCTAGCGGGAGGGCCTAATGAGCAGTTCTTC. Translating gives CASSASLAGGPNEQFF.

The CDR3 DNA follows: TGTGCCAGCGAGGGAGGAACCTACGAGCAGTACTTC. It codes for CASEGGTYEQYF. The genes are TRBV7-9 and TRBJ2-7; possibly TRBD2 for D (6 bases). The CDR3 runs to 12 residues. With 8 bases removed from V and 2 bases from J, the gap between germline ends came to 10 bases. Germline V gene lookup returns CDR1 SEHNR and CDR2 FQNEAQ (reference sequence).

This clone was seen a few times. V is TRBV10-3 and J is TRBJ2-4; D not certain. This CDR3 has 13 residues. Germline V gene lookup returns CDR1 ENHRY and CDR2 SYGVKD. Trimming took off 10 bases at V and 0 bases at J, with 10 bases between the two ends. CDR3 nucleotides: TGTGCCACGCAGCAACGAGCCAAAAACATTCAGTACTTC. It codes for CATQQRAKNIQYF.

The chain recombines TRBV15 with TRBJ2-5; D not certain. V was trimmed by 0 bases and J by 2 bases, leaving 7 bases between them. Looked up from germline, CDR1 is LNHNV and CDR2 is YYDKDF (reference sequence). CDR3 length equals 14 residues. The CDR3 DNA reads as TGTGCCACCAGCAGAGATAACACTCAAGAGACCCAGTACTTC. Translated, it gives CATSRDNTQETQYF.

V usage is TRBV9 and J usage is TRBJ2-5, with 8 bases matching TRBD1. The V gene's germline CDR1 is SGDLS and CDR2 YYNGEE. CDR3 length: 15 amino acids. Trimming removed 3 bases from V and 2 bases from J; junction bases left unmatched: 6. The CDR3 DNA reads TGTGCCAGCAGCGGAGGGAGGACAGGGCAAGAGACCCAGTACTTC. This translates into CASSGGRTGQETQYF.